Below, 27 T cell receptor beta chains from the same sample are listed, as sequenced in a study of CD8 T cells in Susac syndrome (dated by TCRdb to about 2019). Receptor libraries were prepared by the immunoSEQ multiplex PCR assay. RNA was extracted using the RNeasy kit, and about 0.45 to 1 ug of the RNA was reverse transcribed with random hexamers. The raw public reads went through TCRdb reprocessing: fastp at Q25, MiXCR clone calling, in-frame beta chains kept. Each record represents a unique CDR3 protein, reported with the most common genes and DNA among its rows. The sample contains about 160,000 distinct CDR3 sequences, about 94% of them found a single time. The leading ten clones occupy around 0.13% of the sample. Source material: CD4+ T cells from PBMCs. These receptors all come from a human donor in good health.

CDR3 DNA sequence: TGCAGTGCTTTACAGGGGGGCACAGATACGCAGTATTTT. Its translation: CSALQGGTDTQYF. V and J are TRBV20-1 and TRBJ2-3; TRBD1 aligns across 8 bases. Germline V lookup: CDR1 DFQATT, CDR2 SNEGSKA (reference sequence). This CDR3 has 13 amino acids. V trimming: 5 bases; J trimming: 1 base; junction bases outside the gene matches: 2.

The V gene is TRBV12-3 or TRBV12-4, the J gene TRBJ2-1; 8 nucleotides match TRBD2. The CDR3 loop spans 15 amino acids. Trimming at V came to 3 bases and at J to 7 bases, leaving 8 bases not matched to a gene. The CDR3 is CASSLDGGAYNEQFF. The CDR3 region has the DNA TGTGCCAGCAGTTTGGACGGGGGGGCGTATAATGAGCAGTTCTTC.

The chain couples TRBV3-1 to TRBJ1-3; D remains unclear. The CDR3 runs to 16 residues. Germline lookup yields CDR1 LGHDT and CDR2 YNNKEL (reference sequence). Deletions cut 0 bases from V and 0 bases from J, with 9 bases between. The CDR3 loop is CASSQEATFSGNTIYF. The CDR3 DNA reads TGTGCCAGCAGCCAAGAGGCCACCTTCTCTGGAAACACCATATATTTT.

V is TRBV7-2 and J is TRBJ1-2; D remains unclear. V was pared by 0 bases and J by 8 bases, with 19 bases between. The CDR3 spans 16 residues. Germline CDR1 is SGHTA and CDR2 is FQGNSA. Here the CDR3 DNA reads TGTGCCAGCAGCTTAGCCTCAACCAGCAGGTCCGGGGGCTACACCTTC. It encodes CASSLASTSRSGGYTF.

This chain connects TRBV11-2 to TRBJ2-2; a possible D gene is TRBD2 (7 bases). CDR3 length: 15 residues. V gave up 3 bases and J gave up 7 bases, with 15 bases separating them. Germline-derived CDR1 and CDR2 are SGHAT and FQNNGV. CDR3 nucleotides: TGTGCCAGCAGCTTCTCGGGGGGCCTCGGCGGGGAGCTGTTTTTT. This codes for CASSFSGGLGGELFF.

CDR3 in amino acids: CASSPMAGNYGYTF. As DNA, the CDR3 is TGTGCCAGCAGTCCAATGGCGGGAAACTATGGCTACACCTTC. V is TRBV6-1 and J is TRBJ1-2; D is unclear. Germline V gene lookup returns CDR1 MNHNS and CDR2 SASEGT. The CDR3 has 14 amino acids. Trimming pared 5 bases from V and 2 bases from J, leaving 12 bases between.

V and J are TRBV2 and TRBJ2-7; a possible D gene is TRBD2 (5 bases). V lost 6 bases and J 0 bases, leaving 6 bases between the germline ends. The CDR3 sequence is 12 residues long. Germline lookup yields CDR1 SNHLY and CDR2 FYNNEI. CDR3 sequence reads: CASRRDSYEQYF. The CDR3, as DNA: TGTGCCAGCAGGAGGGACTCCTACGAGCAGTACTTC.

The CDR3 bases are TGTGCCAGCAGCTTAGGGACGTATTCTTACGAGCAGTACTTC. Amino acid sequence: CASSLGTYSYEQYF. The chain uses TRBV13 and TRBJ2-7; D not resolved. V gave up 0 bases and J gave up 4 bases, with 10 bases separating them. This CDR3 has 14 amino acids. Germline loops: CDR1 PRHDT, CDR2 FYEKMQ (reference sequence).

The chain combines TRBV29-1 with TRBJ2-7; 8 bases match TRBD1. The germline gives CDR1 SQVTM, CDR2 ANQGSEA. With 4 bases clipped from V and 4 bases from J, the junction kept 6 bases outside the gene matches. The CDR3 loop spans 13 amino acids. The CDR3 here is CSVVGQGAYEQYF. DNA for the CDR3: TGCAGCGTTGTAGGTCAGGGGGCTTACGAGCAGTACTTC.

The CDR3 loop reads CSAQRTSNYNEQFF. The CDR3 bases are TGCAGTGCCCAGAGGACTAGTAACTACAATGAGCAGTTCTTC. V and J are TRBV20-1 and TRBJ2-1; 7 positions match TRBD2. The CDR3 consists of 14 residues. The junction had 8 bases not matched to a gene; V was cut back by 6 bases and J by 3 bases. Per germline, CDR1 DFQATT and CDR2 SNEGSKA (reference sequence).

The chain links TRBV19 to TRBJ1-2; D is unclear. Germline V gene data show CDR1 as LNHDA and CDR2 as SQIVND (reference sequence). The CDR3 is 13 amino acids. The V end was cut by 7 bases, the J end by 1 base, with 10 bases between. CDR3 in DNA: TGTGCCAGTAAATGGGAGGGTAACTATGGCTACACCTTC. It encodes CASKWEGNYGYTF.

This rearrangement joins TRBV6-2 or TRBV6-3 to TRBJ2-3; possibly TRBD2 for D (6 bases). Germline V CDR1 and CDR2: MNHEY, SVGEGT. The V and J ends lost 2 bases and 0 bases respectively, with 9 bases between them. The CDR3 spans 15 residues. CDR3 DNA: TGTGCCAGCAGTTACGGGGCGGGGAGCACAGATACGCAGTATTTT. Translation: CASSYGAGSTDTQYF.

In this sample, this clonotype turned up a few times. The DNA of the CDR3 is TGTGCCAGCAGTTCCCAAGGGGCAGCGTACGAGCAGTACTTC. Amino acids: CASSSQGAAYEQYF. The rearrangement uses TRBV6-1 and TRBJ2-7; D possibly corresponds to TRBD1 (5 bases). Germline V gene sequence: CDR1 MNHNS, CDR2 SASEGT. Trimming removed 5 bases from V and 4 bases from J, with 15 bases in between. The CDR3 loop spans 14 amino acids.

The rearrangement joins TRBV7-9 to TRBJ1-5; 7 bases are shared with TRBD1. The CDR3 has 13 amino acids. Unmatched junction bases numbered 4, after V lost 5 bases and J lost 6 bases. Germline values: CDR1 SEHNR, CDR2 FQNEAQ (reference sequence). The CDR3 coding sequence is TGTGCCAGCAGCCTAGGGGGCTTTCAGCCCCAGCATTTT. This translates into CASSLGGFQPQHF.

This clonotype was recorded only once. The CDR3 loop is CASSIQDTGELFF. CDR3 DNA: TGTGCCAGCAGTATTCAGGACACCGGGGAGCTGTTTTTT. The chain employs TRBV2 and TRBJ2-2; the D is unclear. The CDR3 totals 13 residues. Germline assignment: CDR1 SNHLY and CDR2 FYNNEI. V gave up 5 bases and J gave up 3 bases, with 7 bases separating them.

The V call is TRBV11-1, the J call TRBJ2-7; a weak D match, TRBD1 (5 bases). Trimming cost V 2 bases and J 5 bases, with 16 bases left between them. The germline CDR1 and CDR2 sequences are SGHAT and FQDESV (reference sequence). CDR3 length equals 15 residues. The CDR3 spells CASSLRGQGIHEQYF. As DNA, the CDR3 is TGTGCCAGCAGCTTAAGAGGCCAGGGAATCCACGAGCAGTACTTC.

This chain joins TRBV6-6 and TRBJ1-2; 9 bases map to TRBD1. J gave up 5 bases and V 8 bases, and 6 bases lay outside the gene matches. CDR1 is MNHNY and CDR2 is SVGAGI in the germline V gene (reference sequence). The CDR3 runs to 13 residues. The CDR3 coding sequence is TGTGCCAGCGGGGACAGGGTGGATTATGGCTACACCTTC. Its translation: CASGDRVDYGYTF.

The chain couples TRBV18 to TRBJ1-1; the D is unclear. The CDR3 covers 14 residues. In germline, CDR1 is KGHSH, CDR2 LQKENI. V lost 6 bases, J lost 5 bases, and 16 bases lay in between. CDR3 bases: TGTGCCAGCTCCCAAGCGCTGCAAATGACTGAAGCTTTCTTT. Protein: CASSQALQMTEAFF.

The chain couples TRBV7-9 to TRBJ1-1; D is undetermined. Germline CDR1 reads SEHNR; CDR2 reads FQNEAQ (reference sequence). The CDR3 contains 16 residues. The V end was cut by 0 bases, the J end by 4 bases, with 15 bases between. The CDR3 DNA is TGTGCCAGCAGCTTAGCCCCGAGGGCGCGGCGCACTGAAGCTTTCTTT. This codes for CASSLAPRARRTEAFF.

The chain recombines TRBV20-1 with TRBJ1-1, with 11 nucleotides matching TRBD1. V lost 2 bases to trimming and J lost 4 bases; unmatched junction nucleotides: 6. The CDR3 contains 15 residues. Germline-derived CDR1 and CDR2 are DFQATT and SNEGSKA (reference sequence). The CDR3 nucleotides are TGCAGTGCTAGAAGCGCAGGGACAGGGGGCACTGAAGCTTTCTTT. Its translation: CSARSAGTGGTEAFF.

V is TRBV5-1 and J is TRBJ2-7; no definite D call. Trimming shortened V by 4 bases and J by 2 bases, and 13 bases separated the two germline ends. Germline values: CDR1 SGHRS, CDR2 YFSETQ. CDR3 length equals 14 residues. CDR3 sequence: CASSPLPPAYEQYF. In DNA form, the CDR3 reads TGCGCCAGCAGCCCTCTCCCACCAGCCTACGAGCAGTACTTC. The full variable domain, its missing parts supplied by reference TRBV5-1 and TRBJ2-7, is KAGVTQTPRYLIKTRGQQVTLSCSPISGHRSVSWYQQTPGQGLQFLFEYFSETQRNKGNFPGRFSGRQFSNSRSEMNVSTLELGDSALYLCASSPLPPAYEQYFGPGTRLTVT.

The chain carries TRBV2 and TRBJ2-2; weak D call: TRBD2 (5 bases). Trimming left V 4 bases short and J 4 bases short, with 19 bases between. The CDR3 sequence is 17 residues long. Germline CDR1 is SNHLY and CDR2 is FYNNEI. The chain's CDR3 is CASSGFGSHGSTGELFF. As DNA, the CDR3 is TGTGCCAGCAGTGGCTTCGGCTCTCATGGGAGCACCGGGGAGCTGTTTTTT.

The chain is built from TRBV5-4 and TRBJ2-1; TRBD2 is a possible D gene (6 bases). V was cut by 2 bases and J by 8 bases, with 11 bases left in between. CDR3 length: 13 amino acids. CDR1 SGHNT and CDR2 YYREEE come from the germline V gene (reference sequence). DNA of the CDR3: TGTGCCAGCAGCTTATACGGGGGAGATGAGCAGTTCTTC. It specifies CASSLYGGDEQFF.

V usage is TRBV30 and J usage is TRBJ1-1; perhaps TRBD1 as D (5 bases). V was shortened by 5 bases and J by 3 bases, with 19 bases between the two germline ends. Per the germline V gene, CDR1 is GTSNPN and CDR2 is SVGIG (reference sequence). The CDR3 is 15 amino acids. The CDR3 bases are TGTGCCTGGCAGCGGGGGGACCGAAGGGACACTGAAGCTTTCTTT. It is translated as CAWQRGDRRDTEAFF.

The J gene is TRBJ2-7, the V gene TRBV13; D is possibly TRBD1 (5 bases). V was shortened by 6 bases and J by 2 bases, with 8 bases between the two germline ends. This CDR3 spans 12 amino acids. Germline V CDR1 and CDR2: PRHDT, FYEKMQ (reference sequence). DNA of the CDR3: TGTGCCAGCAGATCAGGGACCTACGAGCAGTACTTC. Protein product: CASRSGTYEQYF.

CDR3 in amino acids: CASSEWRQGTDTQYF. The DNA of the CDR3 is TGTGCCAGCAGTGAGTGGCGGCAGGGTACAGATACGCAGTATTTT. The chain employs TRBV2 and TRBJ2-3; D perhaps matches TRBD1 (5 bases). The CDR3 covers 15 residues. CDR1 and CDR2 from the germline V gene are SNHLY and FYNNEI. V dropped 3 bases and J dropped 3 bases, with 13 bases sitting between them.

The chain combines TRBV29-1 with TRBJ2-1; 11 bases match TRBD2. CDR1 is SQVTM, CDR2 ANQGSEA, per germline. V trimming: 2 bases; J trimming: 8 bases; junction bases outside the gene matches: 2. The CDR3 extends over 13 amino acids. CDR3 loop: CSVEPTSGDEQFF. The CDR3 DNA sequence: TGCAGCGTTGAACCGACTAGCGGGGATGAGCAGTTCTTC.